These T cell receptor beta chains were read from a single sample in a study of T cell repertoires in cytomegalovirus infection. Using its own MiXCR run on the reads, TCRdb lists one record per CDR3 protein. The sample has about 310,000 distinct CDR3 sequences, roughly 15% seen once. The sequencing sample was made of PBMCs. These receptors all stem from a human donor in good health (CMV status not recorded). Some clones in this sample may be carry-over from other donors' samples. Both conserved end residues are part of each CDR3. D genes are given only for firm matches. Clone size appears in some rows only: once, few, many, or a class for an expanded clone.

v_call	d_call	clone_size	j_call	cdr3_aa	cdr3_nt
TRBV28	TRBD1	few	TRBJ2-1	CASIGGDRGSGEQFF	TGTGCCAGCATCGGGGGGGACAGGGGTTCTGGCGAGCAGTTCTTC
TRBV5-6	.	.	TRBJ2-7	CASRSQASYEQYF	TGTGCCAGCCGATCCCAGGCCTCCTACGAGCAGTACTTC
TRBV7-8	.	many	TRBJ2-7	CASIPQGHYEQYF	TGTGCCAGCATCCCCCAGGGCCATTACGAGCAGTACTTC
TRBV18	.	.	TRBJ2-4	CASSPQRGTKVDAKNIQYF	TGTGCCAGCTCACCACAAAGAGGGACGAAGGTCGACGCCAAAAACATTCAGTACTTC
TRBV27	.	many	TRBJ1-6	CATFAGLGSPLHF	TGTGCCACCTTCGCGGGCTTAGGGTCACCCCTCCACTTT
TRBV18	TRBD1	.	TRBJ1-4	CASSERTGEVAELFF	TGTGCCAGCTCAGAGCGGACAGGGGAGGTTGCAGAACTGTTTTTT
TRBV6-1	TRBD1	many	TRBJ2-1	CASSEAMGQGGSEQFF	TGTGCCAGCAGTGAAGCCATGGGACAGGGGGGGAGTGAGCAGTTCTTC
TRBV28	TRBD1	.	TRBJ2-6	CASSLPGTENVLTF	TGTGCCAGCAGTTTGCCTGGGACAGAGAACGTCCTGACTTTC
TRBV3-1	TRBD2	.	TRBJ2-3	CASSQVGLAGPTDTQYF	TGTGCCAGCAGCCAAGTTGGACTAGCGGGCCCCACAGATACGCAGTATTTT
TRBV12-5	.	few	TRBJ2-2	CASTDRNTGELFF	TGTGCTAGCACGGACAGGAACACCGGGGAGCTGTTTTTT
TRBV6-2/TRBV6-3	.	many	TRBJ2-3	CASRDAGDGTDTQYF	TGTGCCAGCAGAGACGCAGGGGACGGCACAGATACGCAGTATTTT
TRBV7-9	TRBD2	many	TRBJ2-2	CASSRGLVVGELFF	TGTGCCAGCAGCCGGGGACTAGTGGTCGGGGAGCTGTTTTTT
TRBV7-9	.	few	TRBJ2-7	CASSFETGSYEQYF	TGTGCCAGCAGCTTCGAGACAGGATCCTACGAGCAGTACTTC
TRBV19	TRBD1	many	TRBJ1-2	CASRPGQGVERQGYTF	TGTGCCAGCCGACCGGGACAGGGTGTAGAACGACAAGGCTACACCTTC
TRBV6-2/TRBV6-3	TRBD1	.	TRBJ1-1	CASQEVGTANTEAFF	TGTGCCAGCCAGGAGGTTGGGACAGCGAACACTGAAGCTTTCTTT
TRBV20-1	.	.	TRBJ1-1	CSARQFMNTEAFF	TGCAGTGCTAGACAGTTCATGAACACTGAAGCTTTCTTT
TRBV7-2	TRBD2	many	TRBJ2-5	CASSSIRTSFTETQYF	TGTGCCAGCAGCTCAATTAGGACTAGCTTCACAGAGACCCAGTACTTC
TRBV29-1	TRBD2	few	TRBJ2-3	CSVGDGTSGLRDTQYF	TGCAGCGTTGGCGACGGGACTAGCGGGCTCAGGGATACGCAGTATTTT
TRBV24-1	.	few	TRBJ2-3	CATSSVAGTPYTDTQYF	TGTGCCACCAGTTCAGTCGCCGGCACCCCTTACACAGATACGCAGTATTTT
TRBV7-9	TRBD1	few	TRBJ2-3	CASSPPGQGAEDTQYF	TGTGCCAGCAGCCCCCCGGGACAGGGGGCGGAAGATACGCAGTATTTT
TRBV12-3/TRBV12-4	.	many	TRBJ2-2	CASSFIRTANTGELFF	TGTGCCAGCAGTTTTATCCGGACAGCAAACACCGGGGAGCTGTTTTTT
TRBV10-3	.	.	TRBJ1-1	CAISESNSGGGTEAFF	TGTGCCATCAGTGAGTCGAACTCGGGAGGAGGCACTGAAGCTTTCTTT
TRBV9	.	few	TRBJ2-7	CASSAGATRTSEQYF	TGTGCCAGCAGCGCGGGGGCGACTCGCACGTCCGAGCAGTACTTC
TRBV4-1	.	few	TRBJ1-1	CASSQGYRGKNTEAFF	TGCGCCAGCAGCCAAGGGTATAGGGGCAAGAACACTGAAGCTTTCTTT
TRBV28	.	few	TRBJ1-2	CASSLGGGSYGYTF	TGTGCCAGCAGTTTAGGGGGCGGAAGCTATGGCTACACCTTC
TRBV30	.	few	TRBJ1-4	CAWSARDRRSPMGEKLFF	TGTGCCTGGAGTGCGCGTGACAGACGATCTCCGATGGGTGAAAAACTGTTTTTT
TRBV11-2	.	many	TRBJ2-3	CASSPIRGKRPSTDTQYF	TGTGCCAGCAGCCCTATCCGGGGGAAACGCCCTAGCACAGATACGCAGTATTTT
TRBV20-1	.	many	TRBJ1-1	CSARGPQVGSMNTEAFF	TGCAGTGCTAGAGGACCCCAAGTTGGCAGCATGAACACTGAAGCTTTCTTT
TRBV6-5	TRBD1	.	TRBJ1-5	CASSPLNGQGSNQPQHF	TGTGCCAGCAGCCCATTAAACGGACAGGGCAGCAATCAGCCCCAGCATTTT
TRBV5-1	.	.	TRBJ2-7	CASSPTSEGYEQYF	TGCGCCAGCAGCCCCACGTCGGAGGGGTACGAGCAGTACTTC
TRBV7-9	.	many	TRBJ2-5	CASTIATREETQYF	TGTGCCAGCACCATCGCCACGAGGGAAGAGACCCAGTACTTC
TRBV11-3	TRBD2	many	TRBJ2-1	CASSLDQGGSGGTNEQFF	TGTGCCAGCAGCTTAGATCAAGGGGGTAGCGGGGGGACCAATGAGCAGTTCTTC
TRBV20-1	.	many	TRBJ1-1	CSGSPGMMNTEAFF	TGCAGTGGCTCTCCGGGGATGATGAACACTGAAGCTTTCTTT
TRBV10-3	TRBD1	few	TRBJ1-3	CAISESTGGNGNTIYF	TGTGCCATCAGTGAGTCGACAGGGGGGAATGGAAACACCATATATTTT
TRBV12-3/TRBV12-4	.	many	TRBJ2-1	CASSSHGLNEQFF	TGTGCCAGCAGCTCTCACGGATTAAATGAGCAGTTCTTC
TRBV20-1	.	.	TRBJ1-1	CSGRSTMNTEAFF	TGCAGTGGCAGGAGTACCATGAACACTGAAGCTTTCTTT
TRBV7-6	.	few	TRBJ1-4	CASSSESATNEKLFF	TGTGCCAGCAGCTCAGAGAGTGCAACTAATGAAAAACTGTTTTTT
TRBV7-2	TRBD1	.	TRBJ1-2	CASSLEDRGRGYTF	TGTGCCAGCAGCTTAGAAGACAGGGGGCGAGGCTACACCTTC
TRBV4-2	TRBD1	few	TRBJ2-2	CASSQDRDRGLGELFF	TGTGCCAGCAGCCAAGATCGGGACAGGGGGCTCGGGGAGCTGTTTTTT
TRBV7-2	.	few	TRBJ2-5	CASSLEGVLYQETQYF	TGTGCCAGCAGCTTAGAAGGGGTTTTGTACCAAGAGACCCAGTACTTC
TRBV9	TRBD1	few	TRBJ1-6	CASSAGQLNSPLHF	TGTGCCAGCAGCGCGGGACAGCTAAATTCACCCCTCCACTTT
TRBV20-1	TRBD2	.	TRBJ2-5	CSAIRRGGRETQYF	TGCAGTGCCATCAGGCGGGGGGGAAGAGAGACCCAGTACTTC
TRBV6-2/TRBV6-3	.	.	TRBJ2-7	CAGSTGRGASYEQYF	TGTGCCGGATCCACAGGACGAGGAGCCTCCTACGAGCAGTACTTC
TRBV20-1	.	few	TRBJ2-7	CSASRTEPHYEQYF	TGCAGTGCTTCCCGGACAGAGCCCCACTACGAGCAGTACTTC
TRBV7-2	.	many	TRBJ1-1	CASSRTENTEAFF	TGTGCCAGCAGCCGGACAGAGAACACTGAAGCTTTCTTT
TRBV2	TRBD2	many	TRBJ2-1	CASSPGGGRGDEQFF	TGTGCCAGCAGTCCCGGGGGGGGGCGCGGGGATGAGCAGTTCTTC
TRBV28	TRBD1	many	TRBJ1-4	CASSLSGQGATNEKLFF	TGTGCCAGCAGTTTATCGGGACAGGGGGCAACTAATGAAAAACTGTTTTTT
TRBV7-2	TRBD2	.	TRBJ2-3	CASSAQLAGSGADTQYF	TGTGCCAGCAGCGCCCAACTAGCGGGATCGGGCGCAGATACGCAGTATTTT
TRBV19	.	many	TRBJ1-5	CASTRTYSNQPQHF	TGTGCCAGTACCAGGACGTATAGCAATCAGCCCCAGCATTTT
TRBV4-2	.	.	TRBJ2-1	CASSQDLGANEQFF	TGTGCCAGCAGCCAAGATTTAGGGGCCAATGAGCAGTTCTTC
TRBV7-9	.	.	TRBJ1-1	CASSLAGRAEAFF	TGTGCCAGCAGCTTGGCAGGTAGAGCTGAAGCTTTCTTT
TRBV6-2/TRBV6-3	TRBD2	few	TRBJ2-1	CASSEIWTSSYNEQFF	TGTGCCAGCAGTGAAATTTGGACTAGCTCCTACAATGAGCAGTTCTTC